This TCR beta chain was obtained from a study of response to subunit inactivated influenza vaccine. Study observations and caveats: Authors suggested few new T cells are recruited by each seasonal influenza vaccination.

TCRdb ran MiXCR on the RT-PCR reads and lists one entry per CDR3 protein. Here the sample spans fewer than 650,000 distinct CDR3 sequences, over 10% being singletons. As concerns this clonotype: What it recognizes is unknown.

CDR3 length: 15 residues. In germline, CDR1 is SGHRS, CDR2 YFSETQ. Trimming took 4 bases from V and 2 from J, leaving 16 bases between them. The sequencing used PBMCs from blood, collected more than 35 days after vaccination. J is TRBJ2-7 and V is TRBV5-1; D is perhaps TRBD1 or TRBD2 (5 bases each). This clonotype was obtained from a man aged 45-65 years who received an inactivated influenza vaccine. The DNA of the CDR3 is TGCGCCAGCAGCCCAATTGGGGGAGCGGCCTACGAGCAGTACTTC. Amino acids: CASSPIGGAAYEQYF.